Given below is one TCR beta chain in context. Its antigen remains unknown. The record originates from a study of CD8 T cells in ankylosing spondylitis. Each TCR beta library was made by quantitative 5'-RACE that incorporated molecular barcodes. In TCRdb, the 5' RACE reads were re-called with MiXCR into one record per CDR3 protein. The table includes 150,000 or so distinct CDR3 sequences, about a third detected once. The germline CDR1 and CDR2 sequences are LGHDT and YNNKEL (reference sequence). Deletions cut 6 bases from V and 1 base from J, with 15 bases between. The CDR3 spans 15 residues. Study-level findings and limits: Clones linked to disease, bearing a CD8+ phenotype, were relatively rare in peripheral blood. Blood from ankylosing spondylitis patients appeared to carry a characteristic roughly 8-variant TCR beta motif. Reported data indicate significant enrichment of disease-linked clones within matched ankylosing spondylitis synovial fluid.

The rearrangement uses TRBV3-1 and TRBJ1-1, with a weak D call TRBD1 (5 bases). Material for sequencing was synovial fluid, either unsorted or a sorted T cell fraction (not recorded which). The sequence was collected from a male donor with ankylosing spondylitis. CDR3: CASRTSRDANTEAFF. In nucleotides, the CDR3 is TGTGCCAGCAGAACTTCGCGGGACGCGAACACTGAAGCTTTCTTT.